This T cell receptor beta chain was obtained from a study of cytomegalovirus exposure and HLA in healthy donors. This clone has a count of ten or more. This CDR3 spans 14 amino acids. Germline V CDR1 and CDR2: MGHDK, SYGVNS. V lost 3 bases, J lost 6 bases, and 7 bases stayed unmatched. PCR primers comprised 60 Vbeta and 13 Jbeta primers. Method: immunoSEQ multiplex PCR; TCRdb's copy keeps in-frame clones and lacks some. Here the sample spans some 120,000 clones, 81% being singletons. Sequencing used PBMCs. This rearrangement joins TRBV25-1 to TRBJ1-1; 7 nucleotides agree with TRBD1. The receptor comes from a man aged 35-49 years in good health and CMV-seronegative. Written as DNA, the CDR3 is TGTGCCAGCAGTGATTACAGGGGTTCGGCTGAAGCTTTCTTT. Amino acids: CASSDYRGSAEAFF.